The next 23 T cell receptor beta chains were all read from a single sample in a study of naive CD8 T cells in extremely preterm neonates. Only in-frame clones appear in the TCRdb table, and some are missing; sequencing was by immunoSEQ multiplex PCR. The data show 6,000 to 9,000 clones, less than 98% seen once. Material for sequencing was naive CD8+ T cells from blood. These receptors were taken from a human donor in good health.

CDR3 in DNA: TGTGCCAGCAGCCCCAGTGAAAACACTGAAGCTTTCTTT. As protein: CASSPSENTEAFF. This chain connects TRBV5-6 to TRBJ1-1; D is uncertain. This CDR3 has 13 amino acids. Germline lookup yields CDR1 SGHDT and CDR2 YYEEEE. Between the trimmed V and J ends, which lost 4 bases and 2 bases, there was a span of 9 bases.

This sequence joins TRBV5-4 and TRBJ2-2, with TRBD2 identical over 8 bases. The CDR3 spans 17 residues. Germline trimming cut 0 bases from V and 0 bases from J; bases unmatched to any gene: 4. Per germline, CDR1 SGHNT and CDR2 YYREEE (reference sequence). The CDR3 reads CASSLVPGGANTGELFF. The CDR3 DNA reads TGTGCCAGCAGCTTGGTACCGGGGGGGGCGAACACCGGGGAGCTGTTTTTT. Full variable domain (rest looked up from reference TRBV5-4 and TRBJ2-2): ETGVTQSPTHLIKTRGQQVTLRCSSQSGHNTVSWYQQALGQGPQFIFQYYREEENGRGNFPPRFSGLQFPNYSSELNVNALELDDSALYLCASSLVPGGANTGELFFGEGSRLTVL.

The genes are TRBV6-1 and TRBJ1-1; the match to TRBD1 covers 7 bases. Per the germline V gene, CDR1 is MNHNS and CDR2 is SASEGT. This CDR3 is 16 amino acids long. After removal of 2 bases from V and 0 bases from J, the junction contained 6 bases not matched to a gene. CDR3 coding DNA: TGTGCCAGCAGTGAAATGGGGACAGCGATGAACACTGAAGCTTTCTTT. It is translated as CASSEMGTAMNTEAFF.

V is TRBV9 and J is TRBJ1-3; D unresolved. This CDR3 region has 14 residues. The germline V and J ends were trimmed by 3 bases and 0 bases, with 7 bases remaining between them. Germline V CDR1 and CDR2: SGDLS, YYNGEE. The CDR3: CASSEASSGNTIYF. CDR3 sequence (DNA): TGTGCCAGCAGCGAAGCGAGCTCTGGAAACACCATATATTTT. Supplemented by reference TRBV9 and TRBJ1-3, the full variable domain reads DSGVTQTPKHLITATGQRVTLRCSPRSGDLSVYWYQQSLDQGLQFLIQYYNGEERAKGNILERFSAQQFPDLHSELNLSSLELGDSALYFCASSEASSGNTIYFGEGSWLTVV.

The genes are TRBV9 and TRBJ1-2, with 8 bases identical to TRBD1. Germline lookup yields CDR1 SGDLS and CDR2 YYNGEE. The V segment lost 4 bases and the J segment 6 bases; nucleotides outside the gene matches: 11. CDR3 size: 15 residues. As DNA, the CDR3 is TGTGCCAGCAGCCCTAACCCCGGGACAGGCGATGGCTACACCTTC. It is translated as CASSPNPGTGDGYTF.

V usage is TRBV6-5 and J usage is TRBJ2-2; TRBD2 might be the D (6 bases). CDR1 and CDR2 (germline): MNHEY, SVGAGI. V lost 2 bases and J lost 6, with 13 bases in between. This CDR3 has 15 residues. CDR3 region: CASSYEASAAGELFF. CDR3 DNA sequence: TGTGCCAGCAGTTACGAGGCTAGCGCAGCCGGGGAGCTGTTTTTT.

Only a few counts were recorded for this clone. The chain uses TRBV2 and TRBJ2-7; D possibly corresponds to TRBD1 (5 bases). Trimming cost V 11 bases and J 2 bases, with 25 bases left between them. CDR3 length: 16 residues. CDR1 and CDR2 (germline): SNHLY, FYNNEI. The CDR3 sequence is CAGALNRPSPPYEQYF. CDR3 sequence (DNA): TGTGCCGGGGCACTCAACAGGCCATCACCCCCCTACGAGCAGTACTTC.

The chain's CDR3 is CASSPGGGQGRHEQYF. CDR3 bases: TGTGCCAGCAGTCCCGGCGGGGGACAGGGAAGACACGAGCAGTACTTC. The chain joins TRBV7-9 to TRBJ2-7; 9 positions agree with TRBD1. CDR3 length: 16 amino acids. From germline, CDR1 is SEHNR and CDR2 FQNEAQ (reference sequence). V was clipped by 6 bases and J by 5 bases; unmatched bases: 14.

V gene TRBV6-6 combines with J gene TRBJ2-2; 7 bases are shared with TRBD2. Germline CDR1 is MNHNY and CDR2 is SVGAGI (reference sequence). The CDR3 is 14 amino acids. The V segment lost 5 bases and the J segment 7 bases; nucleotides outside the gene matches: 7. CDR3 sequence (DNA): TGTGCCAGCAGTAGACGGGGGGATGACGGGGAGCTGTTTTTT. Amino acid sequence: CASSRRGDDGELFF.

The chain joins TRBV5-6 to TRBJ1-2; weak D call: TRBD1 (6 bases). Trimming pared 4 bases from V and 8 bases from J, leaving 15 bases between. From germline, CDR1 is SGHDT and CDR2 YYEEEE. CDR3 size: 13 residues. CDR3 coding DNA: TGTGCCAGCAGCCCGGGGTCCAGGGGAGGCTACACCTTC. This gives the protein CASSPGSRGGYTF.

V gene TRBV4-1 combines with J gene TRBJ2-1, with TRBD2 matching 10 bases. The CDR3 is 15 amino acids. With V trimmed by 1 base and J by 9 bases, 6 bases remained unmatched. Germline V gene lookup returns CDR1 MGHRA and CDR2 YSYEKL. DNA for the CDR3: TGCGCCAGCAGCCAAGGGCTAGCGGGGGCGGGTGAGCAGTTCTTC. This encodes CASSQGLAGAGEQFF.

The chain uses TRBV6-5 and TRBJ1-1; D not resolved. The germline V and J ends were trimmed by 8 bases and 5 bases, with 9 bases remaining between them. CDR3 length: 11 residues. The germline V gene encodes CDR1 MNHEY and CDR2 SVGAGI. CDR3 nucleotides: TGTGCCAGCGGAGAGAATACTGAAGCTTTCTTT. Translating gives CASGENTEAFF.

The rearrangement links TRBV5-6 to TRBJ2-2; 9 positions agree with TRBD1. Germline V gives CDR1 SGHDT, CDR2 YYEEEE. V shed 4 bases, J shed 4 bases, and the junction held 8 bases outside the gene matches. The CDR3 contains 16 residues. The CDR3 nucleotides are TGTGCCAGCAGCATAGGACAGGGGCCTTCCACCGGGGAGCTGTTTTTT. Its protein is CASSIGQGPSTGELFF.

This chain joins TRBV9 and TRBJ2-7, with D perhaps matching TRBD2 (5 bases). Deletions cut 0 bases from V and 3 bases from J, with 13 bases between. From germline, CDR1 is SGDLS and CDR2 YYNGEE. The CDR3 loop spans 15 amino acids. CDR3 nucleotides: TGTGCCAGCAGCGTAGGGAGTAGCGAGTACTACGAGCAGTACTTC. Protein product: CASSVGSSEYYEQYF.

The chain joins TRBV27 to TRBJ2-1; 11 nucleotides line up with TRBD2. CDR3 length: 15 residues. V lost 6 bases and J lost 5; bases outside the gene matches: 6. Germline values: CDR1 MNHEY, CDR2 SMNVEV (reference sequence). CDR3 region: CASSPGTSGNNEQFF. The CDR3 DNA reads as TGTGCCAGCAGCCCCGGGACTAGCGGAAACAATGAGCAGTTCTTC.

The chain joins TRBV7-9 to TRBJ1-4; the D is unclear. CDR1 is SEHNR, CDR2 FQNEAQ, per germline (reference sequence). V lost 5 bases, J lost 6 bases, and 19 bases lay in between. The CDR3 sequence is 16 residues long. The CDR3 is CASSAHQKGGDEKLFF. CDR3 coding DNA: TGTGCCAGCAGCGCCCACCAAAAAGGCGGAGATGAAAAACTGTTTTTT.

J is TRBJ2-3 and V is TRBV7-3; the D gene is possibly TRBD1 (7 bases). The CDR3 loop spans 15 amino acids. The V end was cut by 3 bases, the J end by 5 bases, with 15 bases between. CDR1 and CDR2 (germline): SGHTA, FQGTGA. The CDR3 DNA reads as TGTGCCAGCAGCTTCTCAGGGGGGCTTGGAGATACGCAGTATTTT. This gives the protein CASSFSGGLGDTQYF. The full variable domain, rest sourced from reference TRBV7-3 and TRBJ2-3, is GAGVSQTPSNKVTEKGKYVELRCDPISGHTALYWYRQSLGQGPEFLIYFQGTGAADDSGLPNDRFFAVRPEGSVSTLKIQRTERGDSAVYLCASSFSGGLGDTQYFGPGTRLTVL.

The V call is TRBV7-9, the J call TRBJ1-2; 9 nucleotides align to TRBD1. Germline assignment: CDR1 SEHNR and CDR2 FQNEAQ (reference sequence). V lost 5 bases to trimming and J lost 5 bases; unmatched junction nucleotides: 6. The CDR3 covers 14 residues. The CDR3 bases are TGTGCCAGCAGCCTCGGACAGGGGCGGTATGGCTACACCTTC. Translated, it gives CASSLGQGRYGYTF.

This rearrangement joins TRBV19 to TRBJ2-1, with D maybe TRBD2 (6 bases). CDR3 size: 13 residues. Trimming pared 7 bases from V and 10 bases from J, leaving 17 bases between. Germline V lookup: CDR1 LNHDA, CDR2 SQIVND (reference sequence). CDR3 in amino acids: CASTLGASDEQFF. The DNA of the CDR3 is TGTGCCAGTACCCTTGGGGCTAGCGACGAGCAGTTCTTC.

This clone was seen a single time. V gene TRBV12-5 combines with J gene TRBJ2-2; 10 bases line up with TRBD2. Germline trimming cut 3 bases from V and 3 bases from J; bases unmatched to any gene: 4. CDR1 and CDR2 from the germline V gene are LGHNT and FRNRAP. The length of the CDR3 is 16 residues. The CDR3 spells CASGFSLAGDTGELFF. CDR3 DNA sequence: TGTGCTAGTGGTTTTAGCCTAGCGGGGGACACCGGGGAGCTGTTTTTT.

CDR3 bases: TGTGCCAGCAGCGTGTCGGGGGGGGCCAACAATGAGCAGTTCTTC. It is translated as CASSVSGGANNEQFF. This chain joins TRBV9 and TRBJ2-1; 8 nucleotides line up with TRBD2. The CDR3 is made up of 15 amino acids. Trimming took 2 bases from V and 5 from J; bases not matched to a gene: 6. The V gene's germline CDR1 is SGDLS and CDR2 YYNGEE. The variable domain in full, with the rest retrieved from reference TRBV9 and TRBJ2-1, is DSGVTQTPKHLITATGQRVTLRCSPRSGDLSVYWYQQSLDQGLQFLIQYYNGEERAKGNILERFSAQQFPDLHSELNLSSLELGDSALYFCASSVSGGANNEQFFGPGTRLTVL.

The gene calls are TRBV27 and TRBJ1-1; a possible D gene is TRBD1 (5 bases). The CDR3 covers 16 residues. Per germline, CDR1 MNHEY and CDR2 SMNVEV (reference sequence). V lost 0 bases and J 1 base, leaving 12 bases between the germline ends. The CDR3 DNA reads TGTGCCAGCAGTTTATCGGGCCAGGGAAAGAACACTGAAGCTTTCTTT. Amino acid sequence: CASSLSGQGKNTEAFF.

The chain carries TRBV23-1 and TRBJ1-3; D call uncertain. TRBV23-1 is known as an ORF, though its function is uncertain. V was shortened by 0 bases and J by 0 bases, with 15 bases between the two germline ends. The length of the CDR3 is 18 residues. CDR3 sequence: CASSQSNLWPFSGNTIYF. The CDR3 DNA follows: TGCGCCAGCAGTCAATCGAATCTTTGGCCTTTCTCTGGAAACACCATATATTTT.